This TCR beta chain was profiled in a study of shared clonotypes between healthy human individuals. The method was immunoSEQ multiplex PCR; TCRdb's version includes in-frame clones alone and lacks a portion of them. Altogether roughly 1,500,000 clones are present, 98% to 99% being singletons, with the ten largest covering roughly 0.35%. Germline V CDR1 and CDR2: LNHNV, YYDKDF (reference sequence). The length of the CDR3 is 15 residues. With V trimmed by 8 bases and J by 1 base, 9 bases remained unmatched. The sequenced sample was naive CD4+ T cells sorted from blood. Noted subset: CD45RA+ positively selected. The sequence derives from a man in his thirties or forties in good health. The chain employs TRBV15 and TRBJ1-1, with 8 nucleotides matching TRBD1. CDR3: CATHGQGNPNTEAFF. CDR3 DNA sequence: TGTGCCACCCACGGACAGGGCAACCCGAACACTGAAGCTTTCTTT.